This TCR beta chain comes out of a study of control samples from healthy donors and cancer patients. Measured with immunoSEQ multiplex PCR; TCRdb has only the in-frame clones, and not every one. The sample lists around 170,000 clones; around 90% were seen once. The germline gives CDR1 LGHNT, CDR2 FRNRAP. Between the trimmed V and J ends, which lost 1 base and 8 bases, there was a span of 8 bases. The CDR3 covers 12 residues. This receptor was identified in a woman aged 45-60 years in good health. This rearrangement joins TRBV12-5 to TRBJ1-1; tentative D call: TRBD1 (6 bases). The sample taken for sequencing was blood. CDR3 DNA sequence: TGTGCTAGTGGTTTGGGACAGGTAGAAGCTTTCTTT. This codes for CASGLGQVEAFF.